This T cell receptor (beta chain) was captured by sequencing in a study of OX40 agonist ivuxolimab in advanced cancers. Study summary: Patients enrolled in dose escalation were diagnosed with hepatocellular carcinoma, melanoma, renal cell or head and neck cancer.

This table comes from immunoSEQ multiplex PCR, and its TCRdb copy is limited to in-frame clones, with some not included. The sample carries some 75,000 clones, roughly 86% recorded once. Enrollment shut out patients with autoimmune disease history or systemic immunosuppression. This clone was counted between two and nine times. The source was CD4+ or CD8+ T cells sorted from blood, collected in a trial of the OX40 agonist ivuxolimab. The sequence was collected from an adult with an advanced solid tumor such as melanoma, head and neck, liver or kidney cancer.

The CDR3 protein is CASSHGTSGNTIYF. In nucleotides, the CDR3 is TGTGCCAGCAGCCACGGGACGAGTGGAAACACCATATATTTT. V is TRBV7-3 and J is TRBJ1-3; D is possibly TRBD1 (5 bases). The V gene lost 5 bases and the J gene lost 3 bases, with 11 bases spanning the gap. The CDR3 runs to 14 residues. From germline, CDR1 is SGHTA and CDR2 FQGTGA.